The next 2 T cell receptor beta chains were all read from a single sample in a study of blood T cell repertoires in COVID-19. The protocol was immunoSEQ multiplex PCR, while the TCRdb copy is restricted to in-frame clones and leaves out a portion. Among 150,000 to 200,000 clones, around 83% were seen once, and the ten largest hold around 13%. Sequencing was carried out using peripheral blood. These receptors all stem from a man aged 70 or older who had recovered from COVID-19.

This clone was counted at least ten times. V and J are TRBV19 and TRBJ2-2; the match to TRBD1 covers 8 bases. The CDR3 is made up of 16 amino acids. Germline CDR1 LNHDA, CDR2 SQIVND (reference sequence). After removal of 3 bases from V and 4 bases from J, the junction contained 7 bases not matched to a gene. The DNA for the CDR3 is TGTGCCAGTAGTATTCGGACAGGGACGGGCACCGGGGAGCTGTTTTTT. Translation: CASSIRTGTGTGELFF.

This clone was seen more than once but under ten times. This chain uses TRBV2 with TRBJ1-6, with D tentatively TRBD1 (5 bases). V gave up 8 bases and J gave up 7 bases, with 18 bases separating them. Per germline, CDR1 SNHLY and CDR2 FYNNEI. The CDR3 is made up of 15 amino acids. As DNA, the CDR3 is TGTGCCAGCCGCTTGTCTCCAGGGTACAATTCACCCCTCCACTTT. It codes for CASRLSPGYNSPLHF. Together with reference TRBV2 and TRBJ1-6, the CDR3 gives the full variable domain: EPEVTQTPSHQVTQMGQEVILRCVPISNHLYFYWYRQILGQKVEFLVSFYNNEISEKSEIFDDQFSVERPDGSNFTLKIRSTKLEDSAMYFCASRLSPGYNSPLHFGNGTRLTVT.